The TCR beta chain under discussion was sequenced for a study of blood T cell repertoires in COVID-19. Study in general: Samples taken during acute and convalescent COVID-19 were collected in the United States, Italy and Spain. Sample material is recorded as cDNA or gDNA derived from T cells, B-cell-depleted T cells, or PBMCs.

Losses at the gene ends were 4 bases for V and 4 bases for J; bases not matched to a gene: 3. The CDR3 consists of 14 residues. The germline V gene encodes CDR1 LNHDA and CDR2 SQIVND (reference sequence). Source study methods: The authors estimated nucleated cell counts from reference gene primer amplification. Profiled with immunoSEQ multiplex PCR; TCRdb holds only in-frame clones, not every one. V and J calls and clone size come straight from that table; D and trimming were deduced from the DNA. The sample carries about 250,000 clones, 75% to 90% recorded once. This sequence originates from a young woman with acute COVID-19. The chain couples TRBV19 to TRBJ1-4; TRBD1 matches at 7 bases. Sequencing was done on a sample of PBMCs or T cells enriched from blood (not recorded which). The CDR3: CASSTNRGNEKLFF. CDR3 DNA sequence: TGTGCCAGTAGTACAAACAGGGGTAATGAAAAACTGTTTTTT. Full variable domain (outside the CDR3, taken from reference TRBV19 and TRBJ1-4): DGGITQSPKYLFRKEGQNVTLSCEQNLNHDAMYWYRQDPGQGLRLIYYSQIVNDFQKGDIAEGYSVSREKKESFPLTVTSAQKNPTAFYLCASSTNRGNEKLFFGSGTQLSVL.